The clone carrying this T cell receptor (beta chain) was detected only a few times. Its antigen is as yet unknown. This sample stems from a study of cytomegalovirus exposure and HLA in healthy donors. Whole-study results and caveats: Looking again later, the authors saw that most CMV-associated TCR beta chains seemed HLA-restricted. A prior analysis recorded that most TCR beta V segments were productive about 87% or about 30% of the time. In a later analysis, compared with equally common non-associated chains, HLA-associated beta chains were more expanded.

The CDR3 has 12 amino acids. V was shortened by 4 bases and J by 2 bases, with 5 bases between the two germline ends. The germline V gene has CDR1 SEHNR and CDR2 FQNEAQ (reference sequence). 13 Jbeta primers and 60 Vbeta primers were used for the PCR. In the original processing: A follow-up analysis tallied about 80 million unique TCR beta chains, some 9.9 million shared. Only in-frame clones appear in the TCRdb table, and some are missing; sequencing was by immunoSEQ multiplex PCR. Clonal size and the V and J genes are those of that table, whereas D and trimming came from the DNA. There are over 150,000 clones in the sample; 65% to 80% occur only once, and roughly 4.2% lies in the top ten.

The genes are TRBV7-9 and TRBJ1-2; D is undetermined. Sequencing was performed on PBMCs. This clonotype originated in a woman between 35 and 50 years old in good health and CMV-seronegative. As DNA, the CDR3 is TGTGCCAGCAGCTCGGGGAACTATGGCTACACCTTC. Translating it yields CASSSGNYGYTF.